The TCR beta chain under discussion was sequenced for a study of CD8+ T cells in alopecia areata. Study in general: Tofacitinib was given for 6 to 18 months, then stopped for 6 months. Study-wide results and limits: An increase in clonality over normal scalp was evident in lesional scalp, especially alopecia totalis/universalis. Among the top 100, expanded CD8+ clones were significantly decreased by tofacitinib, as was scalp clonality.

Isolated RNA was reverse transcribed into cDNA used as the sequencing template. Some clones are missing from TCRdb's copy, which holds only in-frame ones; the method was immunoSEQ multiplex PCR. The sample carries 100,000 to 150,000 clones, under 65% recorded once. CDR1 and CDR2 from the germline V gene are SGHDT and YYEEEE. Trimming took off 4 bases at V and 1 base at J, with 11 bases between the two ends. CDR3 length: 14 amino acids. This clone came up a few times. Its antigen is not known. Treatment in this sample: oral pan-JAK inhibitor, 5-10 mg twice daily. Sorting of CD4+ and CD8+ T cells was performed on PBMCs.

The source was CD4+ T cells sorted from blood, collected at week 4, from a patient treated with tofacitinib. This TCR came from a human donor with alopecia areata. This chain connects TRBV5-6 to TRBJ1-1; D gene unclear. CDR3 in amino acids: CASSVGRRNTEAFF. The CDR3 region has the DNA TGTGCCAGCAGCGTTGGACGGAGGAACACTGAAGCTTTCTTT.